This passage covers 17 T cell receptor beta chains from one sample sequenced in a study of T cell changes during pregnancy in multiple sclerosis. Here immunoSEQ multiplex PCR was the method, and the copy in TCRdb shows in-frame clones only, minus some. Of tens of thousands of clones detected, about 92% appear once; the ten largest clones hold just over 0.65%. The sequenced sample was CD4+ T cells from peripheral blood mononuclear cells, obtained in the third trimester of pregnancy. The receptors derive from a female donor with multiple sclerosis, enrolled in a pregnancy study.

This chain joins TRBV2 and TRBJ2-5, with TRBD2 matching over 7 bases. The trim removed 8 bases at V and 1 base at J, leaving 7 bases unmatched. The CDR3 is made up of 14 amino acids. The V gene's germline CDR1 is SNHLY and CDR2 FYNNEI. For the CDR3, the DNA is TGTGCCAGCGACGGGACTACATTCCAAGAGACCCAGTACTTC. It encodes CASDGTTFQETQYF.

The chain joins TRBV11-2 to TRBJ1-1; D possibly corresponds to TRBD1 (5 bases). Germline V lookup: CDR1 SGHAT, CDR2 FQNNGV. This CDR3 is built from 17 residues. The V and J ends lost 2 bases and 1 base respectively, with 17 bases between them. The CDR3 loop is CASSLNLQPRENTEAFF. The CDR3 bases are TGTGCCAGCAGCTTAAACCTCCAGCCCAGGGAGAACACTGAAGCTTTCTTT.

The genes are TRBV11-2 and TRBJ2-5; D may be TRBD2 (5 bases). Germline V gene sequence: CDR1 SGHAT, CDR2 FQNNGV. V was pared by 0 bases and J by 4 bases, with 6 bases between. This CDR3 is built from 13 residues. In nucleotides, the CDR3 is TGTGCCAGCAGCTTAGAGAGGGTAGAGACCCAGTACTTC. It translates to CASSLERVETQYF.

The chain employs TRBV29-1 and TRBJ1-2; tentative D call: TRBD1 (5 bases). Trimming pared 4 bases from V and 7 bases from J, leaving 16 bases between. CDR3 size: 13 residues. Germline CDR1 reads SQVTM; CDR2 reads ANQGSEA. DNA of the CDR3: TGCAGCGTTGTCCGAGGAGGGGATGGTGGCTACACCTTC. It specifies CSVVRGGDGGYTF.

The genes are TRBV28 and TRBJ2-2, with 9 nucleotides matching TRBD1. The CDR3 consists of 16 residues. Germline V gives CDR1 MDHEN, CDR2 SYDVKM. The V gene end was trimmed by 2 bases and the J gene end by 4 bases; junction bases not matched to a gene: 5. CDR3 protein: CASSLGTGGGTGELFF. CDR3 DNA: TGTGCCAGCAGTTTAGGAACAGGGGGCGGCACCGGGGAGCTGTTTTTT.

The CDR3 DNA is TGTGCCAGCAGTTCTACAGGGGCCGGCTATGAAAAACTGTTTTTT. Encoded protein: CASSSTGAGYEKLFF. This rearrangement joins TRBV6-5 to TRBJ1-4, with TRBD1 matching 7 bases. The CDR3 has 15 amino acids. Germline V gives CDR1 MNHEY, CDR2 SVGAGI. V gave up 4 bases and J gave up 6 bases; unmatched junction bases: 8.

The rearrangement uses TRBV19 and TRBJ1-2; the match to TRBD1 covers 7 bases. The CDR3 runs 13 residues. V shed 4 bases and J 5 bases; nucleotides not matched to a gene: 4. Per the germline V gene, CDR1 is LNHDA and CDR2 is SQIVND (reference sequence). CDR3 residues: CASSTRDRYGYTF. The CDR3 region has the DNA TGTGCCAGTAGTACCCGGGACAGATATGGCTACACCTTC.

This chain joins TRBV10-3 and TRBJ2-2, with 12 nucleotides matching TRBD2. This CDR3 comprises 17 residues. Germline V CDR1 and CDR2: ENHRY, SYGVKD. V lost 3 bases to trimming and J lost 5 bases; unmatched junction nucleotides: 7. CDR3 coding DNA: TGTGCCATCAGTGACTCTAGCGGGAGGGCAGGGACCGGGGAGCTGTTTTTT. Translating it yields CAISDSSGRAGTGELFF.

This chain links TRBV9 with TRBJ2-2; 8 bases agree with TRBD1. This CDR3 is 16 amino acids long. Germline V gene sequence: CDR1 SGDLS, CDR2 YYNGEE. The J segment lost 3 bases and the V segment lost 0 bases, leaving 4 bases of the junction unmatched. The CDR3 nucleotides are TGTGCCAGCAGCGTAGGGCAGGGGGCATACACCGGGGAGCTGTTTTTT. It encodes CASSVGQGAYTGELFF. Using reference TRBV9 and TRBJ2-2 for the parts outside the CDR3, the full variable domain is DSGVTQTPKHLITATGQRVTLRCSPRSGDLSVYWYQQSLDQGLQFLIQYYNGEERAKGNILERFSAQQFPDLHSELNLSSLELGDSALYFCASSVGQGAYTGELFFGEGSRLTVL.

The V call is TRBV10-3, the J call TRBJ2-1, with a tentative D call TRBD1 (5 bases). This CDR3 region has 12 residues. Germline V CDR1 and CDR2: ENHRY, SYGVKD. V was clipped by 10 bases and J by 5 bases, with 12 bases between them. CDR3: CASKDTDNEQFF. CDR3 coding DNA: TGTGCCAGCAAGGACACCGACAATGAGCAGTTCTTC.

The rearrangement uses TRBV5-1 and TRBJ1-2, with unresolved D. Between the trimmed V and J ends, which lost 0 bases and 5 bases, there was a span of 14 bases. This CDR3 has 15 residues. Germline CDR1 reads SGHRS; CDR2 reads YFSETQ. The CDR3 nucleotides read TGCGCCAGCAGCTTGGAAGGACTTCCTCTATATGGCTACACCTTC. It translates to CASSLEGLPLYGYTF.

This sequence joins TRBV5-1 and TRBJ2-3; 7 bases fit TRBD2. Germline V gene lookup returns CDR1 SGHRS and CDR2 YFSETQ. CDR3 length: 16 residues. Germline trimming cut 4 bases from V and 2 bases from J; bases unmatched to any gene: 10. For the CDR3, the DNA is TGCGCCAGCAGCCCCCGACTAGCAGCTAACACAGATACGCAGTATTTT. It encodes CASSPRLAANTDTQYF.

The V call is TRBV7-9, the J call TRBJ2-1; 8 positions match TRBD1. The V gene's germline CDR1 is SEHNR and CDR2 FQNEAQ (reference sequence). The CDR3 loop spans 15 amino acids. Unmatched junction bases numbered 5, after V lost 5 bases and J lost 2 bases. The CDR3 DNA follows: TGTGCCAGCAGCCTCCAGGGGGCTGCCTACAATGAGCAGTTCTTC. Protein: CASSLQGAAYNEQFF.

The table lists this clone with a few counts. This chain uses TRBV7-6 with TRBJ2-5; TRBD2 matches 10 bases. V lost 5 bases, J lost 4 bases, and 4 bases stayed unmatched. Germline CDR1 SGHVS, CDR2 FNYEAQ. The CDR3 is 14 amino acids. The CDR3 sequence: CASSHRLAGETQYF. In nucleotides, the CDR3 is TGTGCCAGCAGCCATCGACTAGCGGGAGAGACCCAGTACTTC.

This chain joins TRBV11-3 and TRBJ2-7; no reliable D call. Per the germline V gene, CDR1 is SGHNT and CDR2 is YENEEA. Trimming stripped 1 base from V and 0 bases from J, with 10 bases between. The CDR3 length is 15 residues. CDR3 in amino acids: CASSLASGSSYEQYF. The CDR3 DNA is TGTGCCAGCAGCTTAGCGTCTGGTAGCTCCTACGAGCAGTACTTC.

The chain is built from TRBV19 and TRBJ2-1; D call uncertain. Trimming left V 4 bases short and J 0 bases short, with 19 bases between. Germline lookup yields CDR1 LNHDA and CDR2 SQIVND (reference sequence). The length of the CDR3 is 18 residues. The CDR3 bases are TGTGCCAGTAGTACGCTCCCGTGGGCGCCCGGCTCCTACAATGAGCAGTTCTTC. Translated: CASSTLPWAPGSYNEQFF. The variable domain in full, with the rest retrieved from reference TRBV19 and TRBJ2-1, is DGGITQSPKYLFRKEGQNVTLSCEQNLNHDAMYWYRQDPGQGLRLIYYSQIVNDFQKGDIAEGYSVSREKKESFPLTVTSAQKNPTAFYLCASSTLPWAPGSYNEQFFGPGTRLTVL.

This rearrangement joins TRBV7-9 to TRBJ2-1, with TRBD2 identical over 9 bases. Trimming took 10 bases from V and 4 from J; bases not matched to a gene: 8. Germline values: CDR1 SEHNR, CDR2 FQNEAQ (reference sequence). The CDR3 covers 14 residues. The CDR3 DNA reads TGTGCCACCGGGGGGCTAGCGGGGTACAATGAGCAGTTCTTC. Its translation is CATGGLAGYNEQFF.